A selection of T cell receptor beta chains follows, all from one sample in a study of CD8+ T cells in alopecia areata. Using immunoSEQ multiplex PCR, the repertoire was profiled, and TCRdb retains in-frame clones only, with some absent. The profile shows 200,000 to 250,000 clones, about two thirds of them singletons. The specimen comprised CD4+ T cells sorted from blood, sampled at week 0. All receptors come from a human donor with alopecia areata. Each CDR3 is given with its conserved first and last residue. The D gene is left open where the match is weak. Clone size is stated in some rows and not others, as once, few, many or a class when expanded.

TRBJ2-1 TRBD1 TRBV7-9 few CASSSLGGTGTPRSEQFF TGTGCCAGCAGCTCCCTAGGTGGGACAGGGACCCCCAGGTCCGAGCAGTTCTTC
TRBJ2-1 TRBD2 TRBV5-1 . CASRLSGTSMNEQFF TGCGCCAGCAGACTCTCCGGGACTAGCATGAATGAGCAGTTCTTC
TRBJ2-7 . TRBV7-9 few CASSLAQGPEQYF TGTGCCAGCAGCTTAGCGCAAGGCCCGGAGCAGTACTTC
TRBJ2-1 . TRBV30 . CAGPHRQINEQFF TGTGCCGGCCCCCATAGACAGATCAATGAGCAGTTCTTC
TRBJ2-5 . TRBV9 . CASSVRNRGNQETQYF TGTGCCAGCAGCGTACGGAATCGGGGGAACCAAGAGACCCAGTACTTC
TRBJ1-4 . TRBV11-2 few CASSSIDRNEKLFF TGTGCCAGCAGCTCTATAGACCGTAATGAAAAACTGTTTTTT
TRBJ2-1 . TRBV29-1 . CSVVEGVNEQFF TGCAGCGTTGTGGAGGGTGTCAATGAGCAGTTCTTC
TRBJ1-5 . TRBV19 few CASSMSGGSNQPQHF TGTGCCAGTAGTATGAGTGGGGGAAGCAATCAGCCCCAGCATTTT
TRBJ2-1 TRBD1 TRBV18 . CASFEGTAWNEQFF TGTGCCAGCTTTGAGGGGACAGCCTGGAATGAGCAGTTCTTC
TRBJ1-4 . TRBV9 . CASSTSWGSLNEKLFF TGTGCCAGCAGCACCTCCTGGGGGTCCCTTAATGAAAAACTGTTTTTT
TRBJ2-7 . TRBV20-1 . CSARVSYEQYF TGCAGTGCTAGAGTCAGCTACGAGCAGTACTTC
TRBJ1-6 . TRBV7-3 . CASSSSRNSPLHF TGTGCCAGCAGCTCCTCCCGAAATTCACCCCTCCACTTT
TRBJ2-1 TRBD2 TRBV6-5 . CATWLAGGPNEQFF TGTGCCACCTGGCTAGCGGGGGGGCCCAATGAGCAGTTCTTC
TRBJ1-3 . TRBV23-1 few CASSHPPGFSGNTIYF TGCGCCAGCAGTCACCCACCGGGCTTCTCTGGAAACACCATATATTTT
TRBJ2-2 . TRBV30 . CAWSVNTLLGGELFF TGTGCCTGGAGTGTAAATACGCTTCTCGGCGGGGAGCTGTTTTTT
TRBJ2-1 . TRBV7-9 . CASSPTLQGNEQFF TGTGCCAGCAGCCCAACCCTACAGGGCAATGAGCAGTTCTTC
TRBJ1-5 . TRBV25-1 . CASSEYRSDDQPQHF TGTGCCAGCAGTGAATATAGGTCAGACGATCAGCCCCAGCATTTT
TRBJ1-5 TRBD1 TRBV29-1 . CSVGDSPNQPQHF TGCAGCGTAGGGGACAGCCCCAATCAGCCCCAGCATTTT
TRBJ2-3 TRBD2 TRBV15 few CATRTGGADTQYF TGTGCCACCAGGACGGGGGGGGCAGATACGCAGTATTTT
TRBJ2-1 TRBD2 TRBV6-5 . CASTQGTRGNEQFF TGTGCCAGCACCCAAGGGACTAGGGGGAATGAGCAGTTCTTC
TRBJ2-7 TRBD1 TRBV7-6 . CASSFLEGQGGSRLYF TGTGCCAGCAGCTTCCTAGAGGGACAGGGTGGGTCTCGTCTGTACTTC
TRBJ1-2 TRBD1 TRBV7-2 few CASNGQGFYGYTF TGTGCCAGCAACGGACAGGGGTTCTATGGCTACACCTTC
TRBJ2-3 TRBD2 TRBV7-9 . CASSAQLAGPSTDTQYF TGTGCCAGCAGCGCCCAACTAGCGGGGCCTTCCACAGATACGCAGTATTTT
TRBJ2-4 TRBD1 TRBV5-6 . CASSQQGAGNIQYF TGTGCCAGCAGTCAACAGGGGGCCGGGAACATTCAGTACTTC
TRBJ2-1 TRBD2 TRBV15 . CATSTGSGLADNEQFF TGTGCCACCAGCACAGGTTCTGGACTAGCGGACAATGAGCAGTTCTTC
TRBJ1-2 . TRBV15 few CATSRGSFDYGYTF TGTGCCACCAGCAGAGGGAGTTTTGACTATGGCTACACCTTC